This is a list of T cell receptor beta chains from one sample in a study of radiation and T cells in renal cell carcinoma. Assay used: immunoSEQ multiplex PCR; TCRdb lists only in-frame clones, some missing. The table lists some 14,000 clones, around 50% of them singletons. This specimen was tumor tissue, taken from a patient whose treatment was nephrectomy without radiotherapy. The receptors were gathered from a man aged 45 to 65 with renal cell carcinoma. The CDR3 runs from the conserved cysteine through the conserved F or W. A D gene is named only where the DNA matches it firmly. Size values are once, few and many counts, or a class for expanded clones, and some rows have none.

J gene	clone size	V gene	D gene	CDR3 protein	CDR3 DNA
TRBJ1-5	few	TRBV6-1	-	CASKASGVSNQPQHF	TGTGCCAGCAAGGCCTCAGGGGTTAGCAATCAGCCCCAGCATTTT
TRBJ2-7	-	TRBV6-6	-	CASSFLQGYEQYF	TGTGCCAGCAGCTTCTTACAGGGCTACGAGCAGTACTTC
TRBJ2-1	few	TRBV27	TRBD2	CASTILAGGTFNEQFF	TGTGCCAGCACCATACTAGCGGGGGGTACTTTCAATGAGCAGTTCTTC
TRBJ2-1	few	TRBV5-1	-	CASSLEQSYNEQFF	TGCGCCAGCAGCTTGGAACAGAGCTACAATGAGCAGTTCTTC
TRBJ2-1	-	TRBV6-1	TRBD1	CASTPKGTGGHEQFF	TGTGCCAGCACTCCCAAAGGGACAGGGGGCCACGAGCAGTTCTTC
TRBJ1-1	medium-sized	TRBV7-3	-	CASSLWQGTEAFF	TGTGCCAGCAGCTTATGGCAGGGCACTGAAGCTTTCTTT
TRBJ2-7	few	TRBV6-5	-	CASTLVAGSYEQYF	TGTGCCAGCACCCTAGTTGCAGGTTCCTACGAGCAGTACTTC
TRBJ2-2	few	TRBV5-8	TRBD1	CASSLPGGGTGELFF	TGTGCCAGCAGCTTGCCAGGGGGTGGAACCGGGGAGCTGTTTTTT
TRBJ2-2	-	TRBV11-1	TRBD2	CASSQLAGGVTGELFF	TGTGCCAGCAGTCAACTAGCGGGGGGAGTCACCGGGGAGCTGTTTTTT
TRBJ2-7	-	TRBV13	-	CASSLGYQGGYEQYF	TGTGCCAGCAGCTTAGGTTACCAGGGGGGCTACGAGCAGTACTTC
TRBJ1-6	few	TRBV2	-	CASSETPKGNSPLHF	TGTGCCAGCAGTGAAACCCCTAAGGGAAATTCACCCCTCCACTTT
TRBJ1-5	-	TRBV5-8	TRBD1	CASSFGQVDQPQHF	TGTGCCAGCAGCTTCGGACAGGTCGATCAGCCCCAGCATTTT
TRBJ2-1	-	TRBV7-2	-	CASSFTSSSYNEQFF	TGTGCCAGCAGCTTCACTAGCAGCTCCTACAATGAGCAGTTCTTC
TRBJ2-2	once	TRBV6-4	-	CASSDRPANTGELFF	TGTGCCAGCAGTGATAGGCCAGCGAACACCGGGGAGCTGTTTTTT
TRBJ1-2	-	TRBV6-1	-	CASSEPGQVWYGYTF	TGTGCCAGCAGTGAACCCGGGCAGGTTTGGTATGGCTACACCTTC